This T cell receptor (beta chain) was sequenced during a study of blood T cells in healthy people across ages. Study in general: Roughly one uniquely barcoded beta molecule per two T cells was captured.

A sample-barcoded 5' primer and a J-beta primer mix were used in a second PCR of roughly 7 to 11 cycles. Via MiXCR, TCRdb re-called the 5' RACE reads, giving one row per CDR3 protein. The table includes fewer than 900,000 distinct CDR3 sequences, around 36% detected once. This clonotype was seen a few times. Trimming removed 2 bases from V and 2 bases from J, with 4 bases in between. The CDR3 is 12 amino acids. Germline values: CDR1 KGHSH, CDR2 LQKENI. The authors isolated at least 6.5 million PBMCs per sample. The sample comprised blood. This receptor was obtained from a man aged 18 to 35 in good health. V usage is TRBV18 and J usage is TRBJ2-7; the D is unclear. Here the CDR3 reads CASSPSTYEQYF. In DNA, the CDR3 is TGTGCCAGCTCACCATCCACCTACGAGCAGTACTTC. The full variable domain, with the rest looked up from reference TRBV18 and TRBJ2-7, is NAGVMQNPRHLVRRRGQEARLRCSPMKGHSHVYWYRQLPEEGLKFMVYLQKENIIDESGMPKERFSAEFPKEGPSILRIQQVVRGDSAAYFCASSPSTYEQYFGPGTRLTVT.